The 23 T cell receptor beta chains below come from one sample, sequenced in a study of T cells after yellow fever vaccination. TCRdb independently ran MiXCR on the 5' RACE reads; one entry per CDR3 protein. The sample lists 310,000 or so distinct CDR3 sequences, around 6.8% occurring once. The sample consisted of PBMCs, taken approximately 40 days after the first yellow fever vaccination. These TCRs come from a young man who received the YFV17D yellow fever vaccine.

This clonotype was detected ten times or more. One end of the junction does not line up with germline, which may come from a read error. Here the CDR3 DNA reads TGTGCCAGCTCACCTCAACGGGATAAGCAGTATTTT. Its translation is CASSPQRDKQYF. The chain links TRBV18 to TRBJ2-3; maybe TRBD2 (5 bases). The CDR3 extends over 12 amino acids. The germline V gene encodes CDR1 KGHSH and CDR2 LQKENI.

Many counts were recorded for this clonotype. The chain joins TRBV28 to TRBJ1-5; maybe TRBD1 (5 bases). V lost 3 bases, J lost 6 bases, and 12 bases lay in between. The CDR3 contains 14 residues. Germline V gene sequence: CDR1 MDHEN, CDR2 SYDVKM. Written as DNA, the CDR3 is TGTGCCAGCAGTTTGGGGGGTTTTGTTCAGCCCCAGCATTTT. Translated, it gives CASSLGGFVQPQHF.

This clonotype came up a few times. CDR3 protein: CSVEEVAGGRDTQYF. The CDR3 region has the DNA TGCAGCGTTGAAGAAGTGGCGGGGGGCCGGGATACGCAGTATTTT. The V and J genes are TRBV29-1 and TRBJ2-3; 8 bases align to TRBD2. Looked up from germline, CDR1 is SQVTM and CDR2 is ANQGSEA. The CDR3 runs 15 residues. The J segment lost 6 bases and the V segment lost 0 bases, leaving 8 bases of the junction unmatched.

The chain combines TRBV23-1 with TRBJ2-7; tentatively, D is TRBD1 (5 bases). TRBV23-1 is noted as an ORF with a role that remains uncertain. The CDR3 has 19 residues. The V gene lost 11 bases and the J gene lost 4 bases, with 36 bases spanning the gap. CDR3 in amino acids: CAGTSFRPKGSPGCYEQYF. CDR3 nucleotide sequence: TGCGCCGGTACATCTTTCCGACCTAAAGGCAGCCCAGGGTGTTACGAGCAGTACTTC.

This clonotype was detected ten times or more. This chain connects TRBV5-1 to TRBJ1-4; D remains unclear. CDR3 length equals 15 residues. Trimming cost V 5 bases and J 3 bases, with 14 bases left between them. Germline-derived CDR1 and CDR2 are SGHRS and YFSETQ. The CDR3 DNA follows: TGCGCCAGCAGGCCCGAGAGTGTCGCTAATGAAAAACTGTTTTTT. As protein: CASRPESVANEKLFF.

Notes on this clonotype: Since a much larger clone is just one base distant, this may be a read error. The chain uses TRBV10-3 and TRBJ2-5, with 11 bases that match TRBD2. CDR3 length equals 15 residues. Germline trimming cut 4 bases from V and 4 bases from J; bases unmatched to any gene: 5. Germline CDR1 reads ENHRY; CDR2 reads SYGVKD. CDR3 amino acids: CAISVSSGGRETQYF. The CDR3, as DNA: TGTGCCATCAGTGTCTCTAGCGGGGGGAGAGAGACCCAGTACTTC.

The CDR3 bases are TGTGCCAGCAGTTATTGGACAGGGGATGTGGACGGCTACACCTTC. This sequence encodes CASSYWTGDVDGYTF. This chain uses TRBV6-5 with TRBJ1-2, with 9 bases identical to TRBD1. The length of the CDR3 is 15 residues. Germline-derived CDR1 and CDR2 are MNHEY and SVGAGI. J gave up 8 bases and V 3 bases, and 10 bases lay outside the gene matches.

J is TRBJ2-7 and V is TRBV6-2 or TRBV6-3, with 9 bases fitting TRBD2. The junction had 12 bases not matched to a gene; V was cut back by 3 bases and J by 9 bases. Germline CDR1 MNHEY, CDR2 SVGEGT. This CDR3 is 15 amino acids long. The CDR3 region has the DNA TGTGCCAGCAGTTATCGCCTAGCGGGATTTACGTGGCAGTACTTC. Translation gives CASSYRLAGFTWQYF.

This clonotype was observed a handful of times. The V gene is TRBV5-1, the J gene TRBJ2-7, with a tentative D call TRBD2 (6 bases). Deletions cut 4 bases from V and 4 bases from J, with 18 bases between. This CDR3 comprises 15 residues. The germline CDR1 and CDR2 sequences are SGHRS and YFSETQ. The CDR3 DNA reads as TGCGCCAGCAGCAGGAGTCAGGGAGGCGGGTACGAGCAGTACTTC. This encodes CASSRSQGGGYEQYF.

This sequence joins TRBV20-1 and TRBJ1-2; 7 nucleotides line up with TRBD1. The trim removed 1 base at V and 4 bases at J, leaving 3 bases unmatched. Looked up from germline, CDR1 is DFQATT and CDR2 is SNEGSKA (reference sequence). The CDR3 has 13 amino acids. DNA of the CDR3: TGCAGTGCTAGAGCAGGGGGGGTCTATGGCTACACCTTC. Translated, it gives CSARAGGVYGYTF.

V usage is TRBV28 and J usage is TRBJ1-2; D unclear. Germline CDR1 and CDR2: MDHEN and SYDVKM. The CDR3 loop spans 12 amino acids. Trimming removed 7 bases at V and 8 bases at J, with 14 bases between. Here the CDR3 DNA reads TGTGCCAGCAAAAGGGATAGGGAAGGCTACACCTTC. It is translated as CASKRDREGYTF.

This clonotype was seen only a few times. The genes are TRBV20-1 and TRBJ2-5, with D perhaps TRBD1 or TRBD2 (5 bases each). V lost 3 bases and J lost 0, with 14 bases in between. The germline gives CDR1 DFQATT, CDR2 SNEGSKA (reference sequence). The CDR3 has 15 amino acids. CDR3 region: CSARRPGPYQETQYF. Here the CDR3 DNA reads TGCAGTGCTAGGAGGCCGGGGCCGTACCAAGAGACCCAGTACTTC.

This clonotype was counted only a few times. This chain joins TRBV5-1 and TRBJ2-7, with TRBD1 identical over 7 bases. The CDR3 is made up of 14 amino acids. Germline assignment: CDR1 SGHRS and CDR2 YFSETQ. J was trimmed by 6 bases and V by 4 bases; bases with no gene match: 10. Written as DNA, the CDR3 is TGCGCCAGCAGCCCAAGACAGGGAAGAGGCGAGCAGTACTTC. This encodes CASSPRQGRGEQYF.

The J gene is TRBJ2-5, the V gene TRBV6-1, with D perhaps matching TRBD1 (6 bases). The germline CDR1 and CDR2 sequences are MNHNS and SASEGT. There are 15 residues in the CDR3. V dropped 3 bases and J dropped 5 bases, with 16 bases sitting between them. The CDR3 spells CASSEEQGLRETQYF. The CDR3 coding sequence is TGTGCCAGCAGTGAGGAACAGGGTTTAAGGGAGACCCAGTACTTC.

Many counts were recorded for this clonotype. The chain has TRBV5-5 and TRBJ2-3; perhaps TRBD2 as D (5 bases). Trimming pared 4 bases from V and 1 base from J, leaving 10 bases between. Germline CDR1 and CDR2: SGHKS and YYEKEE (reference sequence). This CDR3 is built from 14 residues. CDR3 bases: TGTGCCAGCAGCCCCTGGGGAGGCACAGATACGCAGTATTTT. It yields the protein CASSPWGGTDTQYF.

This clonotype has a count of ten or more. The rearrangement joins TRBV29-1 to TRBJ2-2; no clear D gene. The CDR3 sequence is 13 residues long. V was pared by 2 bases and J by 1 base, with 5 bases between. Germline CDR1 and CDR2: SQVTM and ANQGSEA. CDR3 amino acids: CSVERQNTGELFF. The DNA for the CDR3 is TGCAGCGTTGAAAGGCAGAACACCGGGGAGCTGTTTTTT.

This chain joins TRBV4-2 and TRBJ2-1; 8 bases line up with TRBD2. J gave up 4 bases and V 3 bases, and 2 bases lay outside the gene matches. The CDR3 extends over 14 amino acids. Per the germline V gene, CDR1 is LGHNA and CDR2 is YNFKEQ. The CDR3 DNA reads TGTGCCAGCAGCCACGGGGGGGGTTACAATGAGCAGTTCTTC. This codes for CASSHGGGYNEQFF.

This sequence joins TRBV20-1 and TRBJ2-2, with 8 bases that match TRBD2. V lost 3 bases and J lost 6; bases outside the gene matches: 3. From germline, CDR1 is DFQATT and CDR2 SNEGSKA (reference sequence). This CDR3 has 13 residues. The CDR3 loop is CSASGGGSGELFF. In DNA, the CDR3 is TGCAGTGCTAGCGGGGGGGGGTCCGGGGAGCTGTTTTTT.

This clonotype was counted many times. The chain employs TRBV5-1 and TRBJ2-7; D unresolved. There are 14 residues in the CDR3. CDR1 and CDR2 (germline): SGHRS, YFSETQ. V lost 0 bases and J lost 1, with 8 bases in between. The CDR3 region is CASSLGSGSYEQYF. The CDR3 DNA reads TGCGCCAGCAGCTTGGGGTCCGGATCCTACGAGCAGTACTTC.

The chain joins TRBV7-9 to TRBJ2-7; 8 bases are a match to TRBD2. Germline V gene data show CDR1 as SEHNR and CDR2 as FQNEAQ (reference sequence). J lost 5 bases, V lost 2 bases, and 8 bases had no gene match. This CDR3 region has 15 residues. The CDR3 nucleotides are TGTGCCAGCAGCTTACCCGCCGAGCGGGGGAACGAGCAGTACTTC. It is translated as CASSLPAERGNEQYF.

This clonotype was seen ten or more times. The rearrangement links TRBV5-1 to TRBJ2-2; D gene unclear. Trimming took off 6 bases at V and 3 bases at J, with 6 bases between the two ends. CDR1 and CDR2 from the germline V gene are SGHRS and YFSETQ. The CDR3 has 12 amino acids. The CDR3 region is CASKIDTGELFF. CDR3 sequence (DNA): TGCGCCAGCAAAATAGACACCGGGGAGCTGTTTTTT.

The sample holds a few counts of this clonotype. J is TRBJ1-3 and V is TRBV4-3; 10 nucleotides match TRBD1. The germline V gene encodes CDR1 LGHNA and CDR2 YSLEER. This CDR3 contains 16 residues. V was clipped by 8 bases and J by 1 base; unmatched bases: 8. Written as DNA, the CDR3 is TGCGCCAGCTTGCCGGGACAGGGGATGTCTGGAAACACCATATATTTT. Amino acid sequence: CASLPGQGMSGNTIYF.

This rearrangement joins TRBV11-3 to TRBJ2-1; the match to TRBD1 covers 10 bases. Losses at the gene ends were 5 bases for V and 6 bases for J; bases not matched to a gene: 4. Germline assignment: CDR1 SGHNT and CDR2 YENEEA. The CDR3 runs to 14 residues. The CDR3: CASSTRTGGNEQFF. The CDR3 DNA is TGTGCCAGCAGCACTCGGACAGGGGGCAATGAGCAGTTCTTC.